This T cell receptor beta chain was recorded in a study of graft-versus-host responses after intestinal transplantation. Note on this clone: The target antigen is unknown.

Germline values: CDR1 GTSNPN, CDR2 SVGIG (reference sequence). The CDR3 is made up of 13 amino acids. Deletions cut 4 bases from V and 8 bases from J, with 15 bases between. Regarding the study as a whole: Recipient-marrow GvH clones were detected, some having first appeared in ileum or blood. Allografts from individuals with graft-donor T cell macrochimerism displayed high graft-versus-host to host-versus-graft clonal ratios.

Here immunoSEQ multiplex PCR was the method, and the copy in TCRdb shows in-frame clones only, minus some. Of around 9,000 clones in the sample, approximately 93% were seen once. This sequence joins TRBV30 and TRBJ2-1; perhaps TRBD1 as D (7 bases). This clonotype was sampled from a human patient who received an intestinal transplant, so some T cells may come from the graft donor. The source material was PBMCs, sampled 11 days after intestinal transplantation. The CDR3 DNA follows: TGTGCCTGGACAGGGGGGATCTCGGATGAGCAGTTCTTC. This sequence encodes CAWTGGISDEQFF.